This T cell receptor (beta chain) was found in a study of T cell changes during pregnancy in multiple sclerosis (dated by TCRdb to the late 2010s). Study-wide context: The study looked at changes in the T cell repertoire across pregnancy in women with multiple sclerosis.

The CDR3 runs 16 residues from the cysteine to the phenylalanine. The kept DNA is CDR3 alone, 48 bases in frame from the first base. A distance of 11 bases separates the germline ends of V and J, which lose 0 bases and 3 bases respectively. Reading the germline V gene (reference sequence) gives CDR1 LNHDA and CDR2 SQIVND. The method was the immunoSEQ multiplex PCR assay. TCRdb stores this immuneACCESS table with in-frame sequences only. Part of the clones is absent; in the studies checked, under half of the shortfall reflects unresolved V genes, and no reason is known for the rest. The sample table shows 45,000 to 55,000 clones, and around 93% are seen once. About 0.18% of the sample is in the top ten clones. In regard to this clone: Its antigen target is currently unknown. It has no much larger one-base neighbor in the sample; base qualities were not kept.

The sequencing used CD4+ T cells from peripheral blood mononuclear cells, collected after pregnancy. The chain joins TRBV19 to TRBJ1-4; the D gene cannot be named for sure. The clonotype originates from a female donor in good health, enrolled as a control in a pregnancy study. CDR3 loop: CASSIDPRWANEKLFF. The sequenced DNA: TGTGCCAGTAGTATAGACCCTAGGTGGGCTAATGAAAAACTGTTTTTT.